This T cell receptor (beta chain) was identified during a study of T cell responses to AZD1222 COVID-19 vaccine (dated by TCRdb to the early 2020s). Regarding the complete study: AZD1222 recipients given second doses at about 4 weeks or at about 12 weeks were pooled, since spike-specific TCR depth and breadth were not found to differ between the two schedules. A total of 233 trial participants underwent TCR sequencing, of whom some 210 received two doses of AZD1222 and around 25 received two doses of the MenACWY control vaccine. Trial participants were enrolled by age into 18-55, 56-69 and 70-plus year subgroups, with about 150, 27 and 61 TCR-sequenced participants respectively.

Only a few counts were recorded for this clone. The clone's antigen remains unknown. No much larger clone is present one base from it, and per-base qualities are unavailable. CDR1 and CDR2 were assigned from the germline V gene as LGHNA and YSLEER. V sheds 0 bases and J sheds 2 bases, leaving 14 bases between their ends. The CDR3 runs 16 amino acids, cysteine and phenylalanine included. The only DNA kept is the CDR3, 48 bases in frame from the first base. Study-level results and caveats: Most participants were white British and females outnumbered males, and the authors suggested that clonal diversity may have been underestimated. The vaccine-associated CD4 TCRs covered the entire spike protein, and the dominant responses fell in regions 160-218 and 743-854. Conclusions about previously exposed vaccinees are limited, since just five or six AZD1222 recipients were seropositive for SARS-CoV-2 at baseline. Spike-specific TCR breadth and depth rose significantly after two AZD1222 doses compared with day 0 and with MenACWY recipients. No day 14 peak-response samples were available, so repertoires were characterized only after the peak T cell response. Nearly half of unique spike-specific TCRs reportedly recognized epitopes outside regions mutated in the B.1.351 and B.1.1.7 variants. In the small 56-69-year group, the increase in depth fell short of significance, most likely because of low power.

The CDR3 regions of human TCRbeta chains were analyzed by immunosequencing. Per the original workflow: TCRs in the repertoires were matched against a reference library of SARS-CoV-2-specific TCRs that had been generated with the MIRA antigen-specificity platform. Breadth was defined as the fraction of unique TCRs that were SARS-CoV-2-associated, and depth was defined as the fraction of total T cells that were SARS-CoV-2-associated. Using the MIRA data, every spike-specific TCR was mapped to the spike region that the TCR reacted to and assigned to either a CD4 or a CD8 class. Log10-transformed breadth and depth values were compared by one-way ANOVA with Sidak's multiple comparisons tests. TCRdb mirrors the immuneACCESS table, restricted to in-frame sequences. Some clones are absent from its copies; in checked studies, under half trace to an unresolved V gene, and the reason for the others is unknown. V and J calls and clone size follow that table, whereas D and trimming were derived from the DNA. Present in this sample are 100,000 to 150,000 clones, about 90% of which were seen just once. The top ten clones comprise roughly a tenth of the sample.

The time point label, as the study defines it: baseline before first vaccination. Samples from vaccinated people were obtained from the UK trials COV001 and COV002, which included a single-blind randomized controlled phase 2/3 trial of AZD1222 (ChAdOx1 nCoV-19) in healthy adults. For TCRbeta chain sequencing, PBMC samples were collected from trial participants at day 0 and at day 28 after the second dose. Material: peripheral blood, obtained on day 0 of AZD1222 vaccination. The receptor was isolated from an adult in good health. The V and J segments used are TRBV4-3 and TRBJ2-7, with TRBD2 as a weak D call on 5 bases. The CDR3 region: CASSQEWETATYEQYF. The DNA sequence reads TGCGCCAGCAGCCAAGAATGGGAGACCGCCACCTACGAGCAGTACTTC.